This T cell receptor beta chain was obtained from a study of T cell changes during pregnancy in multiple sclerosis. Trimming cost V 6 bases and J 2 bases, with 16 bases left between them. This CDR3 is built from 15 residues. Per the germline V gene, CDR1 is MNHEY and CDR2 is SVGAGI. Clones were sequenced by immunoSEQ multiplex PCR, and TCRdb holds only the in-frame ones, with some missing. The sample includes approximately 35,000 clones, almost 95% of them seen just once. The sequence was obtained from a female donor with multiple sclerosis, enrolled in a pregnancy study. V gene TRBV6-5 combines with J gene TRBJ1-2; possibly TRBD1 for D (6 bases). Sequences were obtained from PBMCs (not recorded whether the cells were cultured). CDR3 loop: CASSLGGLGNYGYTF. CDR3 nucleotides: TGTGCCAGCAGCCTGGGGGGGCTAGGGAACTATGGCTACACCTTC.